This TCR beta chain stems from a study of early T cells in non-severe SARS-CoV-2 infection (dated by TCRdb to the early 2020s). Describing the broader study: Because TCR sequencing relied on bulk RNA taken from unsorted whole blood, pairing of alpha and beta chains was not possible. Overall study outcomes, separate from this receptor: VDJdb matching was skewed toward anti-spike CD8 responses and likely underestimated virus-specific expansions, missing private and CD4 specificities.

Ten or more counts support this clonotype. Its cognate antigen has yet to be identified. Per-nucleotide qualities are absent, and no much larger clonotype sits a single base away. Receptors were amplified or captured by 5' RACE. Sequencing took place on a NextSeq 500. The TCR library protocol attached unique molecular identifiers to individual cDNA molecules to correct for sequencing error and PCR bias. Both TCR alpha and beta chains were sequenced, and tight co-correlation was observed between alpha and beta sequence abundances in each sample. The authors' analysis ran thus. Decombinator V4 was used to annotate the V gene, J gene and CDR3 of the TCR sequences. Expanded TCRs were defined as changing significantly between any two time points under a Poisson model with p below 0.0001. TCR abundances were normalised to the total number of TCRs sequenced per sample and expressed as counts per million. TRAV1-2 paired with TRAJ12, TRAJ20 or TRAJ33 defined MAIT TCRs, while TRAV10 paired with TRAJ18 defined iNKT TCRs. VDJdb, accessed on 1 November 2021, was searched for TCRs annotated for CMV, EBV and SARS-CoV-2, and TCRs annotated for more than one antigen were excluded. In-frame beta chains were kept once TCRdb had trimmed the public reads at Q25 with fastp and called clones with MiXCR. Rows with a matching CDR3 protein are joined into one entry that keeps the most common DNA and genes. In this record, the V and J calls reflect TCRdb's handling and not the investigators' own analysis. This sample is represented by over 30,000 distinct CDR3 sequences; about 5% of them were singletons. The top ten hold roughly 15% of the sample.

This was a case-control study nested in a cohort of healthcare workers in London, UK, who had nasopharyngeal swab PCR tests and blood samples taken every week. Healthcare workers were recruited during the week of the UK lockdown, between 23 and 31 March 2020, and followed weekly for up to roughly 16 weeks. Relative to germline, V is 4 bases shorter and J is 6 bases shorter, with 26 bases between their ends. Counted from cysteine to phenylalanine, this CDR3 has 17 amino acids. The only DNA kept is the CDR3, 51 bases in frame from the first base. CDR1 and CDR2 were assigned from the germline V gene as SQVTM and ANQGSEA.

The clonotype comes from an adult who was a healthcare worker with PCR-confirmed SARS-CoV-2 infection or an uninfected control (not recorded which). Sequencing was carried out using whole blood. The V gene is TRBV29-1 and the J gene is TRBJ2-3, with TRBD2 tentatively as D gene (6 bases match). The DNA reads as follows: TGCAGCGTTGCCCACGGGACCGTGCTCGGGGCGGGGGATACGCAGTATTTT. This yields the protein CSVAHGTVLGAGDTQYF.